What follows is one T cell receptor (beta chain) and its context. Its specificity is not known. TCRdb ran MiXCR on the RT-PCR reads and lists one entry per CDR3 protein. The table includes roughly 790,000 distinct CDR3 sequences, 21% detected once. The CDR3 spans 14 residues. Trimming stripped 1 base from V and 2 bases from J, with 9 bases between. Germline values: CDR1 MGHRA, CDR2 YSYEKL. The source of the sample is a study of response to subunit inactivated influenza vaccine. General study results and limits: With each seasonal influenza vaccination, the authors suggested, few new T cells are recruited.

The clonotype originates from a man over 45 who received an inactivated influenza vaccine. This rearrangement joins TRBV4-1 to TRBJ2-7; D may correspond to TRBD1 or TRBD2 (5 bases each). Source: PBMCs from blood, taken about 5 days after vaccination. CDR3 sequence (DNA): TGCGCCAGCAGCCAAGTTACGGGACCCTACGAGCAGTACTTC. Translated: CASSQVTGPYEQYF.